This T cell receptor beta chain was retrieved from a study of blood T cell repertoires in COVID-19. Study as a whole: The origin of the acute and convalescent COVID-19 samples was the United States, Italy and Spain.

This table comes from immunoSEQ multiplex PCR, and its TCRdb copy is limited to in-frame clones, with some not included. The sample consists of more than 200,000 clones, around 86% of them appearing once. Germline loops: CDR1 MDHEN, CDR2 SYDVKM. This CDR3 spans 13 amino acids. Trimming shortened V by 6 bases and J by 5 bases, and 14 bases separated the two germline ends. This chain uses TRBV28 with TRBJ2-7; D is possibly TRBD2 (7 bases). Material for sequencing was peripheral blood. This sequence originates from a woman aged 60-75 years with COVID-19, enrolled during active disease. DNA for the CDR3: TGTGCCAGCAGACAGGGAGGGCGGAACGAGCAGTACTTC. Amino acid sequence: CASRQGGRNEQYF.